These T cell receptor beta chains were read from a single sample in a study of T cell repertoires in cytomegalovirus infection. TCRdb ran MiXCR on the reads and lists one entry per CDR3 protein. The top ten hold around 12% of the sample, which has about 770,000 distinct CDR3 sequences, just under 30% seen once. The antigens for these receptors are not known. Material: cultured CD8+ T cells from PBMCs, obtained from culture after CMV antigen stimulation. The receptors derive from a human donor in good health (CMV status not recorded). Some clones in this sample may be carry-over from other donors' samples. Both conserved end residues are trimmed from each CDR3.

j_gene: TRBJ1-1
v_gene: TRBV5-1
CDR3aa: ASSLNRVGYTEAF

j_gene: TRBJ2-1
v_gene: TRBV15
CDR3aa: ATRSQGGNEQF

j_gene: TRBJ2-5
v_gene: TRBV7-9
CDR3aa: ASSSRGGRYQETQY

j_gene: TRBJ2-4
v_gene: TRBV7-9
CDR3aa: ASTALGTMILAKNIQY

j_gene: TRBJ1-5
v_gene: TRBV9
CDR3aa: ASSVGGSRNQPQH

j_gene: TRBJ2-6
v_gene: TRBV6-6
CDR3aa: ASSVLWGGPSGANVLT

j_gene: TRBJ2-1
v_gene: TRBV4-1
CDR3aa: ASSQALALTVNEQF

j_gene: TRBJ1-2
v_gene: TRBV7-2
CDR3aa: ASSSLLGGNYGYT

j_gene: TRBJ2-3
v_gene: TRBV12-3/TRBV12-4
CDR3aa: ASSRTSGRTDTQY

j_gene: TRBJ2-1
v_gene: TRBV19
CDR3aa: ASSILGSSYNEQF

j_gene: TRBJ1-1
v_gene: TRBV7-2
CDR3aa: ASSPWGYYTEAF

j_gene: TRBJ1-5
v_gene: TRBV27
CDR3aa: ASSPGTGPVGNQPQH

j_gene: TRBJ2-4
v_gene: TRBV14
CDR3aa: ASRPNPSCRVKNIQY

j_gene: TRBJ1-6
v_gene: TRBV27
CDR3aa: ASSLGQGASWDSPLH

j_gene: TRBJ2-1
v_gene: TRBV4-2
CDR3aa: ASSQAKNREDEQF

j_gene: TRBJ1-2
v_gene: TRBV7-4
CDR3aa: ASSEGSYYGYT

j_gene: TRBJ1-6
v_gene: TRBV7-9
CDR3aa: ASSHIATGRLESPLH

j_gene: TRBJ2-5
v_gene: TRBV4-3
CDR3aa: ASSPGTPRGETQY

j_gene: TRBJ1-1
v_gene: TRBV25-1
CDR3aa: ASSGRKGDRYVNTEAF

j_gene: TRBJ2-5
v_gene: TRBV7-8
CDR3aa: ASTMSGQETQY

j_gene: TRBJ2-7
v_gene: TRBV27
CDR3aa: ASSLVQGNEQY

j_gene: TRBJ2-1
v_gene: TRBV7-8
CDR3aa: ASSLRVTSGLEGQF

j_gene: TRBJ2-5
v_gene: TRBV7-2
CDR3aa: ASSLVFGHGYMDRVGLDQETQY

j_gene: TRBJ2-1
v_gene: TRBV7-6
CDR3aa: ASSPAAGGIEQF

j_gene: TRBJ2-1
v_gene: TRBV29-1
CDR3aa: SVLGQGYNEQF

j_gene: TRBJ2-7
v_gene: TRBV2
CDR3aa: ASGRDPADYEQY

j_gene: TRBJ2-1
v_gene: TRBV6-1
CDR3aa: ASSPGRVWYNEQF

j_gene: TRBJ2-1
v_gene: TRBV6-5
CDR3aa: VSSSIDHYYKQF

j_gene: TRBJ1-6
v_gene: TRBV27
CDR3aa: ASSPALSYNSPLH

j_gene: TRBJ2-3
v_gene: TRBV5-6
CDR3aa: ASSPDGTGGADTQY

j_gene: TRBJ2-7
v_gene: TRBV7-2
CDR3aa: ASSFGGLPYEQY

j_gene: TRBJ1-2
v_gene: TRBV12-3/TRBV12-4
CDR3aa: ASTYRGGPNYGYT